These 5 T cell receptor beta chains were all obtained from the same sample, sequenced in a study of patients and donors after allogeneic stem cell transplantation. A single record per CDR3 protein comes from TCRdb applying MiXCR to the RT-PCR reads. This table has fewer than 500,000 distinct CDR3 sequences, roughly 16% appearing once. The sequenced sample was blood, either unsorted or a sorted T cell fraction (not recorded which). These receptors all come from a human donor who was either an allogeneic HSCT recipient or a stem cell or donor lymphocyte infusion donor (not recorded which). It is not recorded whose cells these are; they may come from a transplant donor.

J is TRBJ1-1 and V is TRBV7-3; TRBD1 matches 7 bases. Germline assignment: CDR1 SGHTA and CDR2 FQGTGA. CDR3 length: 14 residues. The trim removed 6 bases at V and 4 bases at J, leaving 8 bases unmatched. The DNA of the CDR3 is TGTGCCAGCAGTCGCCAGACAGGGCTCACTGAAGCTTTCTTT. The encoded protein is CASSRQTGLTEAFF.

This clonotype appeared a few times. The V gene is TRBV27, the J gene TRBJ2-3, with D tentatively TRBD1 or TRBD2 (5 bases each). The CDR3 spans 14 residues. CDR1 is MNHEY, CDR2 SMNVEV, per germline (reference sequence). Trimming left V 6 bases short and J 2 bases short, with 12 bases between. The CDR3 here is CASRGTRPTDTQYF. CDR3 DNA sequence: TGTGCCAGCAGAGGGACCCGACCCACAGATACGCAGTATTTT.

The rearrangement uses TRBV4-3 and TRBJ1-1, with a possible D match to TRBD1 (6 bases). Per germline, CDR1 LGHNA and CDR2 YSLEER. V was clipped by 0 bases and J by 4 bases, with 21 bases between them. This CDR3 has 18 amino acids. In DNA, the CDR3 is TGCGCCAGCAGCCAAGATCGTTATCGGAGTAACAGGGCCACTGAAGCTTTCTTT. Residues: CASSQDRYRSNRATEAFF.

This clonotype was detected many times. The genes are TRBV7-9 and TRBJ2-4; D is uncertain. The germline V gene encodes CDR1 SEHNR and CDR2 FQNEAQ (reference sequence). The CDR3 spans 13 residues. With 1 base removed from V and 8 bases from J, the gap between germline ends came to 9 bases. CDR3 nucleotide sequence: TGTGCCAGCAGCTTAGATTTGGCCGACATTCAGTACTTC. Amino acid sequence: CASSLDLADIQYF.

This sequence joins TRBV7-9 and TRBJ2-7, with a possible D match to TRBD2 (5 bases). This CDR3 spans 14 amino acids. Trimming cost V 3 bases and J 0 bases, with 9 bases left between them. Looked up from germline, CDR1 is SEHNR and CDR2 is FQNEAQ (reference sequence). The CDR3 coding sequence is TGTGCCAGCAGCTTCGGGAAGGGCTCCTACGAGCAGTACTTC. It codes for CASSFGKGSYEQYF.